A single sample is the source of the 14 T cell receptor beta chains below, sequenced in a study of blood T cell repertoires in COVID-19. Measured with immunoSEQ multiplex PCR; TCRdb has only the in-frame clones, and not every one. The sample yields under 150,000 clones, 90% seen once. The sequenced material came from peripheral blood. Receptors were obtained from a man in his 60s with COVID-19, enrolled during active disease.

V is TRBV10-3 and J is TRBJ2-2; 9 bases fit TRBD1. CDR1 ENHRY and CDR2 SYGVKD come from the germline V gene. The CDR3 extends over 15 amino acids. V shed 6 bases, J shed 6 bases, and the junction held 8 bases outside the gene matches. DNA of the CDR3: TGTGCCATCAGCACAGGGGGCCTCTTCGCCGGGGAGCTGTTTTTT. It translates to CAISTGGLFAGELFF.

V and J are TRBV10-3 and TRBJ2-3; TRBD2 matches 12 bases. CDR3 length equals 21 residues. V trimming: 6 bases; J trimming: 0 bases; junction bases outside the gene matches: 19. Germline V lookup: CDR1 ENHRY, CDR2 SYGVKD. The CDR3 region has the DNA TGTGCCATCAGGCCGAATTCGGGACTAGCGGGCGAAAAGCCAAGCACAGATACGCAGTATTTT. This codes for CAIRPNSGLAGEKPSTDTQYF.

This sequence joins TRBV4-1 and TRBJ2-7, with 10 bases matching TRBD2. Per germline, CDR1 MGHRA and CDR2 YSYEKL. The CDR3 has 19 amino acids. Trimming at V came to 1 base and at J to 0 bases, leaving 12 bases not matched to a gene. The CDR3 nucleotides are TGCGCCAGCAGCCAAGTGGTCAGCGGACTAGCGGAAAGCTCCTACGAGCAGTACTTC. This encodes CASSQVVSGLAESSYEQYF.

This clone was detected a few times. CDR3 sequence (DNA): TGCGCCAGCAGCTTGGCCGGGACAGATTCTGGAAACACCATATATTTT. Protein sequence: CASSLAGTDSGNTIYF. The chain has TRBV5-1 and TRBJ1-3; 7 bases are a match to TRBD1. This CDR3 is built from 16 residues. Germline V gene data show CDR1 as SGHRS and CDR2 as YFSETQ. V shed 0 bases, J shed 1 base, and the junction held 4 bases outside the gene matches.

This sequence joins TRBV10-1 and TRBJ2-1, with 9 bases lining up with TRBD2. Germline CDR1 is WNHNN and CDR2 is SYGVQD (reference sequence). The CDR3 spans 17 residues. After removal of 0 bases from V and 2 bases from J, the junction contained 5 bases not matched to a gene. CDR3 amino acids: CASSESLSGRTYNEQFF. The CDR3 region has the DNA TGCGCCAGCAGTGAGTCCCTTAGCGGGAGAACCTACAATGAGCAGTTCTTC.

The chain links TRBV12-5 to TRBJ2-3; D call uncertain. The CDR3 is 15 amino acids. Per the germline V gene, CDR1 is LGHNT and CDR2 is FRNRAP. V was cut by 5 bases and J by 2 bases, with 14 bases left in between. The CDR3 reads CASGVPVQHTDTQYF. The CDR3 DNA follows: TGTGCTAGTGGTGTCCCAGTCCAACACACAGATACGCAGTATTTT.

The chain joins TRBV11-2 to TRBJ2-1, with a tentative D call TRBD2 (6 bases). Germline loops: CDR1 SGHAT, CDR2 FQNNGV. The CDR3 is 16 residues long. Between the trimmed V and J ends, which lost 2 bases and 0 bases, there was a span of 11 bases. Written as DNA, the CDR3 is TGTGCCAGCAGCTTAAGAAAGGGAGGCTCCTACAATGAGCAGTTCTTC. The encoded protein is CASSLRKGGSYNEQFF.

The chain uses TRBV7-8 and TRBJ1-5; D not resolved. Germline V gene sequence: CDR1 SGHVS, CDR2 FQNEAQ. The CDR3 has 17 residues. Trimming took 1 base from V and 0 from J, leaving 13 bases between them. For the CDR3, the DNA is TGTGCCAGCAGCTTAGTTGGGAGTAGGGATAGCAATCAGCCCCAGCATTTT. Its protein is CASSLVGSRDSNQPQHF.

This clone has only one observation. DNA for the CDR3: TGTGCCAGCAGCCGCCAGGGGAGGGCCAACGAGCAGTACTTC. It is translated as CASSRQGRANEQYF. J is TRBJ2-7 and V is TRBV7-2; D might be TRBD2 (7 bases). Trimming cost V 5 bases and J 5 bases, with 16 bases left between them. CDR1 is SGHTA, CDR2 FQGNSA, per germline. The CDR3 is 14 residues long.

The chain carries TRBV5-6 and TRBJ1-2; possibly TRBD1 for D (6 bases). The CDR3 covers 14 residues. V was cut by 4 bases and J by 5 bases, with 15 bases left in between. Looked up from germline, CDR1 is SGHDT and CDR2 is YYEEEE. CDR3 in DNA: TGTGCCAGCAGCCTGCTTGGACAGTCTTATGGCTACACCTTC. Encoded protein: CASSLLGQSYGYTF.

The gene calls are TRBV28 and TRBJ2-7; possible D gene TRBD1, 6 bases. Germline CDR1 and CDR2: MDHEN and SYDVKM. Trimming took 9 bases from V and 3 from J, leaving 21 bases between them. This CDR3 spans 15 amino acids. The DNA for the CDR3 is TGTGCCAGTAAGTTTCCTCAGGGGAGCAACTACGAGCAGTACTTC. It translates to CASKFPQGSNYEQYF. The full variable domain, rest sourced from reference TRBV28 and TRBJ2-7, is DVKVTQSSRYLVKRTGEKVFLECVQDMDHENMFWYRQDPGLGLRLIYFSYDVKMKEKGDIPEGYSVSREKKERFSLILESASTNQTSMYLCASKFPQGSNYEQYFGPGTRLTVT.

The chain joins TRBV27 to TRBJ2-7, with 7 bases aligning to TRBD2. This CDR3 region has 15 residues. The germline CDR1 and CDR2 sequences are MNHEY and SMNVEV (reference sequence). V gave up 5 bases and J gave up 0 bases; unmatched junction bases: 7. The CDR3 coding sequence is TGTGCCAGCAGTCTGGCTAGCGGTACCTCCTACGAGCAGTACTTC. Protein: CASSLASGTSYEQYF.

The rearrangement joins TRBV18 to TRBJ2-5; 8 nucleotides line up with TRBD2. The germline CDR1 and CDR2 sequences are KGHSH and LQKENI. The ends lost 2 bases at V and 2 bases at J; junction bases unmatched: 19. This CDR3 has 20 amino acids. This CDR3 is CASSPRVRRGRLATQETQYF. The CDR3 coding sequence is TGTGCCAGCTCACCAAGGGTTCGGCGCGGTCGACTAGCGACTCAAGAGACCCAGTACTTC.

V and J are TRBV3-1 (or the pseudogene TRBV3-2) and TRBJ1-2, with 9 bases fitting TRBD1. The V gene end was trimmed by 1 base and the J gene end by 3 bases; junction bases not matched to a gene: 12. The CDR3 runs to 18 residues. Looked up from germline, CDR1 is LGHDT and CDR2 is YNNKEL (reference sequence). CDR3 protein: CASSQGYYRGRLHYGYTF. In DNA, the CDR3 is TGTGCCAGCAGCCAAGGCTATTACAGGGGGCGCTTACACTATGGCTACACCTTC.